These T cell receptor beta chains were read from a single sample in a study of beta chain features in type 1 diabetes. The method was immunoSEQ multiplex PCR; TCRdb's version includes in-frame clones alone and lacks a portion of them. Among hundreds of thousands of clones listed, around an eighth were seen once. The sequenced sample consisted of naive CD4+ T cells from blood. Every receptor here comes from a man aged 30 to 45 with type 1 diabetes. CDR3s include the opening cysteine and the closing phenylalanine or tryptophan. The D gene is left open where the match is weak. Rows give clone size only sometimes, using once, few, many, or a class for an expanded clone.

TRBV28	TRBJ2-5	TRBD1	NA	CASTTGGRQETQYF	TGTGCCAGCACTACAGGGGGCCGACAAGAGACCCAGTACTTC
TRBV18	TRBJ1-5	NA	NA	CASSPPGQVSQPQHF	TGTGCCAGCTCACCACCGGGCCAGGTATCTCAGCCCCAGCATTTT
TRBV4-3	TRBJ2-1	NA	few	CASSSQASSYNEQFF	TGCGCCAGCAGCTCGCAGGCGAGCTCCTACAATGAGCAGTTCTTC
TRBV19	TRBJ2-3	NA	few	CASSGQGPDTQYF	TGTGCCAGTAGTGGCCAGGGCCCAGATACGCAGTATTTT
TRBV4-3	TRBJ2-7	NA	NA	CASSQDSNRVGSYEQYF	TGCGCCAGCAGCCAAGACTCTAACAGGGTGGGGTCCTACGAGCAGTACTTC
TRBV7-2	TRBJ2-1	NA	few	CASSGTGDEQFF	TGTGCCAGCAGCGGCACCGGAGATGAGCAGTTCTTC
TRBV28	TRBJ2-5	NA	few	CASSLQPGQKYF	TGTGCCAGCAGTTTACAACCGGGACAAAAGTACTTC
TRBV7-2	TRBJ2-7	NA	few	CASSLDRVSYEQYF	TGTGCCAGCAGCTTAGACAGGGTCTCCTACGAGCAGTACTTC
TRBV5-4	TRBJ2-7	TRBD1	few	CASSPNTGGEQYF	TGTGCCAGCAGCCCCAACACAGGGGGCGAACAGTACTTC
TRBV7-2	TRBJ1-2	NA	NA	CASTPGGGGSGYTF	TGTGCCAGCACCCCCGGGGGTGGGGGTAGTGGCTACACCTTC